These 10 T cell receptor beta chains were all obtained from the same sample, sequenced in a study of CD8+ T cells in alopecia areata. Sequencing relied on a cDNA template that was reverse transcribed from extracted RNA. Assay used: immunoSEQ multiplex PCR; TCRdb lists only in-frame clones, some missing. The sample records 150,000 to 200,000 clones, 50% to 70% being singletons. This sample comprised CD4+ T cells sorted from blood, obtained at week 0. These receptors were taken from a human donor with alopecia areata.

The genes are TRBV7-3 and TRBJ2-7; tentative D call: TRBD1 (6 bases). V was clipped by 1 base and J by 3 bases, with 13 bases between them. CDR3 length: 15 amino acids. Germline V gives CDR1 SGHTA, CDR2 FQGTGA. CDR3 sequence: CASSLKAGESYEQYF. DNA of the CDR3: TGTGCCAGCAGCTTAAAGGCAGGGGAAAGCTACGAGCAGTACTTC.

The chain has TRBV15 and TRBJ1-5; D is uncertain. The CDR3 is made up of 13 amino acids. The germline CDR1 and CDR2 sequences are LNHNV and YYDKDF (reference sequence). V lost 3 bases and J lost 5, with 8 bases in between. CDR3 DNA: TGTGCCACCAGCAGGGAATCCGATCAGCCCCAGCATTTT. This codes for CATSRESDQPQHF.

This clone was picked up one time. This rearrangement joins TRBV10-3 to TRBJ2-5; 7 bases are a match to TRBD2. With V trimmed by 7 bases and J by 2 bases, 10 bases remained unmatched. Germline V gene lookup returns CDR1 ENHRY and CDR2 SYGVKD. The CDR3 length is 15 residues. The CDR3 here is CAIKEAGKPQETQYF. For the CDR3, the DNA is TGTGCCATCAAGGAAGCGGGGAAACCTCAAGAGACCCAGTACTTC.

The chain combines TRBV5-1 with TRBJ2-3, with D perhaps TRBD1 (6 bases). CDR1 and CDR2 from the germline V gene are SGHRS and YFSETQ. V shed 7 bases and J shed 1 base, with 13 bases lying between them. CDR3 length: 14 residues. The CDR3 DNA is TGCGCCAGCTCCCCGGACAGCGGCACAGATACGCAGTATTTT. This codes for CASSPDSGTDTQYF.

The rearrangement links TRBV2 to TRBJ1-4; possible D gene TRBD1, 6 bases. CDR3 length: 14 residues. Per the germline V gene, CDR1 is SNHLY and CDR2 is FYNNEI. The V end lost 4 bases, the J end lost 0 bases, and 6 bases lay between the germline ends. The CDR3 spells CASSGTATNEKLFF. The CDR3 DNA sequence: TGTGCCAGCAGTGGGACAGCAACTAATGAAAAACTGTTTTTT.

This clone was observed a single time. Here the CDR3 reads CASSPRTGENTEAFF. For the CDR3, the DNA is TGTGCCAGCAGCCCAAGGACAGGGGAGAACACTGAAGCTTTCTTT. V is TRBV11-2 and J is TRBJ1-1, with 9 bases that match TRBD1. Germline values: CDR1 SGHAT, CDR2 FQNNGV. The ends lost 5 bases at V and 1 base at J; junction bases unmatched: 5. This CDR3 is 15 amino acids long.

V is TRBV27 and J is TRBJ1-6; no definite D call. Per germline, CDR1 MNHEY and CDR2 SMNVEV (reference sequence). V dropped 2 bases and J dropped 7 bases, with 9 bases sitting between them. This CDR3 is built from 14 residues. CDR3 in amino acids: CASSLSPANSPLHF. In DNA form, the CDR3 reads TGTGCCAGCAGTTTAAGTCCGGCGAATTCACCCCTCCACTTT.

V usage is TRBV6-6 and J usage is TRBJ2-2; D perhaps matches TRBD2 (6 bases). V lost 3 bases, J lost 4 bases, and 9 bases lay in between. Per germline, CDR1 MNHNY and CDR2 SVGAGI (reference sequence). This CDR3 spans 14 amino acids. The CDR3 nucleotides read TGTGCCAGCAGTTATGGAGGGGTCACCGGGGAGCTGTTTTTT. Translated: CASSYGGVTGELFF.

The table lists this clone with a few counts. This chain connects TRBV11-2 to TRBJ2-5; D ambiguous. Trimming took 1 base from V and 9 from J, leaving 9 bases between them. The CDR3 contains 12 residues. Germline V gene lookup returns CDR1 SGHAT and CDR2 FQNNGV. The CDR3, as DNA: TGTGCCAGCAGCTTAGGTCGGGTAGCCCAGTACTTC. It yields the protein CASSLGRVAQYF.

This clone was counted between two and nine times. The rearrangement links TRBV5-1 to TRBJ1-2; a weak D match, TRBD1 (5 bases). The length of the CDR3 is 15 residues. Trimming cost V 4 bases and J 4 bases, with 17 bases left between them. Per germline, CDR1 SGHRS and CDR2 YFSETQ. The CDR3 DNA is TGCGCCAGCAGCCCGGGACCCTCAAGGACCTATGGCTACACCTTC. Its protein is CASSPGPSRTYGYTF.